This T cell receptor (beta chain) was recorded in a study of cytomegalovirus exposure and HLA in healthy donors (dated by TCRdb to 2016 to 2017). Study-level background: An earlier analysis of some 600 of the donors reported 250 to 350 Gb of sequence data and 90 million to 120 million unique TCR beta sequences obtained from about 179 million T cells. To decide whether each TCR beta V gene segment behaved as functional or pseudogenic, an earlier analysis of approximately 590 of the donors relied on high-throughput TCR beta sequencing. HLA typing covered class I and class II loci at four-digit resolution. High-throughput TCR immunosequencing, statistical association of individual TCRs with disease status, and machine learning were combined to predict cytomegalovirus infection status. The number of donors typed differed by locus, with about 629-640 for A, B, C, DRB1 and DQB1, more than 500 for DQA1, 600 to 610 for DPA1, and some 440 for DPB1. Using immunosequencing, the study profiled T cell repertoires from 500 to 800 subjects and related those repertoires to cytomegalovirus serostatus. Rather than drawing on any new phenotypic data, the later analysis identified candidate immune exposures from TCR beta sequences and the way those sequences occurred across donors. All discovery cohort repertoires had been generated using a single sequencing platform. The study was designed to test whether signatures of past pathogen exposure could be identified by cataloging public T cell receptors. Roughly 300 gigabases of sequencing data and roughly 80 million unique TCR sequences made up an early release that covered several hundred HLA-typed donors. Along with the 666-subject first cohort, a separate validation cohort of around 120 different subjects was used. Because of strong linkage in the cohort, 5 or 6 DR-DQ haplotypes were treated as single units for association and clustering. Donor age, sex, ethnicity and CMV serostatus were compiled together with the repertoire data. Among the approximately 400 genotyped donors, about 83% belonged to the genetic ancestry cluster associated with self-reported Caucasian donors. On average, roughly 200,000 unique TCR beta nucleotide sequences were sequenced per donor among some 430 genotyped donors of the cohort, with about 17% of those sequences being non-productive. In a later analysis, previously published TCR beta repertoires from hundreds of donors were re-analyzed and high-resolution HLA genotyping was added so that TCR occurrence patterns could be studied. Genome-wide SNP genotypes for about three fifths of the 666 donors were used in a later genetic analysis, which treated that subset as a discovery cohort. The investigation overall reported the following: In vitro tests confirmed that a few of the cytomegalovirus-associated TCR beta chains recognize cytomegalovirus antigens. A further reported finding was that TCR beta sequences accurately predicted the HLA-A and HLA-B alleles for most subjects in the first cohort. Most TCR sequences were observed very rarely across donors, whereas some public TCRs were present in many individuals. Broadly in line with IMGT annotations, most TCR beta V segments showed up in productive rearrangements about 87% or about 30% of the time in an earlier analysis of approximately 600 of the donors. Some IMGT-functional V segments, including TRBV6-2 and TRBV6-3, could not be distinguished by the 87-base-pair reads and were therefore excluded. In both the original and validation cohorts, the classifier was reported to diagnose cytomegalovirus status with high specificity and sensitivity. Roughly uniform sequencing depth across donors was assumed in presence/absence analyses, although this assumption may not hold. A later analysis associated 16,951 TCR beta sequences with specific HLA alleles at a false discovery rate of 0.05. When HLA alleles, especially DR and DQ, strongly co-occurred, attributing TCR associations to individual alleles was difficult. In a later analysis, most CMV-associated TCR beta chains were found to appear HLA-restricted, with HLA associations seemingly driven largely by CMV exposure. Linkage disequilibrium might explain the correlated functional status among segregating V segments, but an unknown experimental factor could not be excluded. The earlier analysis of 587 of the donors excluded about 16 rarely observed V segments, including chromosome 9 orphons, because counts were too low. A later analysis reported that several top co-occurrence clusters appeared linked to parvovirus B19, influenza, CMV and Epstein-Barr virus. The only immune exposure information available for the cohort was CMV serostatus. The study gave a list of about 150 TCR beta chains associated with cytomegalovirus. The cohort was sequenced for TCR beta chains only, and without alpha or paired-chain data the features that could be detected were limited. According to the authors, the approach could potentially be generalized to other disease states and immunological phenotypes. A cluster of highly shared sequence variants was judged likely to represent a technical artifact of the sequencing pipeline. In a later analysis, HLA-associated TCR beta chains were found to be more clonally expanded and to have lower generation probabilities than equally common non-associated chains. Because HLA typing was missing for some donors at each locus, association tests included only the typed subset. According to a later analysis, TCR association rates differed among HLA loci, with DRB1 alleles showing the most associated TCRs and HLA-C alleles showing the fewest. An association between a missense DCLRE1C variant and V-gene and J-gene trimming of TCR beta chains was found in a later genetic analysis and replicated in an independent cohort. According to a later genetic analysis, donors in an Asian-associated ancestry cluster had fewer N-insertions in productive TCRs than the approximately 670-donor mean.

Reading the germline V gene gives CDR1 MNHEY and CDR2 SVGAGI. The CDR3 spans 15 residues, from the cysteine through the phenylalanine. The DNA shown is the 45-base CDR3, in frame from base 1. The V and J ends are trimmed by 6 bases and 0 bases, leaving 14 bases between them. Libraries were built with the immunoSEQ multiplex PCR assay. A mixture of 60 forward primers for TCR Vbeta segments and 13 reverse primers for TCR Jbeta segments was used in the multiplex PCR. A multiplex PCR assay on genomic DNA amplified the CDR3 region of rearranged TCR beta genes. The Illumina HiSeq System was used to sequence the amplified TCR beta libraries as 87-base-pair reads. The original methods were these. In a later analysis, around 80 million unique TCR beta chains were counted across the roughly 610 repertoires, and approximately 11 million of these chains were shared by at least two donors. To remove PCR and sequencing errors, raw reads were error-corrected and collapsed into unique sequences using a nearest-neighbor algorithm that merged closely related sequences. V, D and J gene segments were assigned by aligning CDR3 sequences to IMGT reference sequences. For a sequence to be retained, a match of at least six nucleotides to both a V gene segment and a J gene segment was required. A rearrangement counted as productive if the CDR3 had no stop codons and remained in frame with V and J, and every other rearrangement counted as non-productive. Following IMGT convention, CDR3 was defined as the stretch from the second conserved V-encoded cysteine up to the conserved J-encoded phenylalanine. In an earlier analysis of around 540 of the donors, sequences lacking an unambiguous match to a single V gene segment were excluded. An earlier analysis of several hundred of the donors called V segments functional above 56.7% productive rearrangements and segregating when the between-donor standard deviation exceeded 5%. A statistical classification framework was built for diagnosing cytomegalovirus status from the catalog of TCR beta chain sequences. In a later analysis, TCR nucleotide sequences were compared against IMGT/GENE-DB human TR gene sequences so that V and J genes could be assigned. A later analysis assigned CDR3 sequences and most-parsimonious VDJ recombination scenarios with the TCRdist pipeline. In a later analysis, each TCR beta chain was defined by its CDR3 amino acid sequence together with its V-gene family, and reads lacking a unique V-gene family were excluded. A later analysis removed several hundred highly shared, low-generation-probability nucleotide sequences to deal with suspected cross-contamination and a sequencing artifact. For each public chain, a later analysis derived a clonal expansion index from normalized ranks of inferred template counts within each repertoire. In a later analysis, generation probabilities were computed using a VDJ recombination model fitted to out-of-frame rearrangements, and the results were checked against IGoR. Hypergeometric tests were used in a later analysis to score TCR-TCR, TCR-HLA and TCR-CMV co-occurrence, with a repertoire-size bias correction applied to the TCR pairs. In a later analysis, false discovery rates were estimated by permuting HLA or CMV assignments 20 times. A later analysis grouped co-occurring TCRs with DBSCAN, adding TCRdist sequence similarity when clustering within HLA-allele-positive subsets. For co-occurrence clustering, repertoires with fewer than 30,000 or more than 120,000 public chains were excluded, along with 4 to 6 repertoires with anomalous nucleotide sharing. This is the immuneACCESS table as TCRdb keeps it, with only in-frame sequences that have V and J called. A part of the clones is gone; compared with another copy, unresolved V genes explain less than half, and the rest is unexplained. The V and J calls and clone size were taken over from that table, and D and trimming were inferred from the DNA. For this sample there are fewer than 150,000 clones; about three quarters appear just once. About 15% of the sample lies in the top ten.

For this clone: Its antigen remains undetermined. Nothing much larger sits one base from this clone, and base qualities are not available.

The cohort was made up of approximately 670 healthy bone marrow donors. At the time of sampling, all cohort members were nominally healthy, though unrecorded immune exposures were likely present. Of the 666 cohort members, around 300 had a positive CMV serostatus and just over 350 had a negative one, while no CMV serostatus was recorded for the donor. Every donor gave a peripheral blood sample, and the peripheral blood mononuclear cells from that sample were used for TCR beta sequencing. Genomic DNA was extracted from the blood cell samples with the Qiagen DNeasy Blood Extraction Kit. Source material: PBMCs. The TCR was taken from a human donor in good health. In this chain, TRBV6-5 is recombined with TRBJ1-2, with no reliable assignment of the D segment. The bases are TGTGCCAGCAGCTTTCGAGGAGATACTAACTATGGCTACACCTTC. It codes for CASSFRGDTNYGYTF.